These T cell receptor beta chains were read from a single sample in a study of T cell changes during pregnancy in multiple sclerosis. Sequencing used immunoSEQ multiplex PCR; TCRdb keeps in-frame clones, though not all of them. The sample carries some 64,000 clones, just under 90% recorded once. Sequenced here: peripheral blood, sampled in the first trimester of pregnancy. These receptors originate from a female donor in good health, enrolled as a control in a pregnancy study. The CDR3 runs from the conserved cysteine through the conserved F or W. D genes are given only for firm matches. Where a row states a size, it is once, few, many or the class of an expanded clone; other rows omit it.

TRBJ2-7 | - | TRBV7-6 | - | TGTGCCAGCAGCTCCACCCCGGGACTTTACGAGCAGTACTTC | CASSSTPGLYEQYF
TRBJ2-3 | - | TRBV20-1 | - | TGCAGTGCAGGGGCAGATACGCAGTATTTT | CSAGADTQYF
TRBJ1-1 | - | TRBV7-6 | - | TGTGCCAGCAGATCCGCCAGGGATACTGAAGCTTTCTTT | CASRSARDTEAFF
TRBJ1-1 | TRBD1 | TRBV4-3 | - | TGCGCCAGCAGCCAAGCTTACAGGGGAGGCACTGAAGCTTTCTTT | CASSQAYRGGTEAFF
TRBJ2-5 | TRBD2 | TRBV13 | once | TGTGCCAGCAGCCTACGACTAGCGGGGGCGCAGGGGGAGACCCAGTACTTC | CASSLRLAGAQGETQYF
TRBJ2-7 | TRBD1 | TRBV4-3 | - | TGCGCCAGCAGCCAAGACACAGGGGTACCCTACGAGCAGTACTTC | CASSQDTGVPYEQYF
TRBJ1-1 | - | TRBV7-9 | - | TGTGCCAGCAGCCCGACTTCGGGGGTGAACACTGAAGCTTTCTTT | CASSPTSGVNTEAFF
TRBJ1-4 | TRBD1 | TRBV4-2 | - | TGTGCCAGCAGCCAAGTCTGGGGGACAGCAAGTAATGAAAAACTGTTTTTT | CASSQVWGTASNEKLFF
TRBJ2-1 | TRBD1 | TRBV10-3 | - | TGTGCCATCAGTACGACGAGGGGACAGGGGGCGATCAATGAGCAGTTCTTC | CAISTTRGQGAINEQFF
TRBJ2-7 | - | TRBV11-2 | once | TGTGCCAGCAGCTTAGGTTACTCTCGGGGGGCGCGGTACGAGCAGTACTTC | CASSLGYSRGARYEQYF
TRBJ1-5 | - | TRBV7-9 | - | TGTGCCAGCAGCCGCGGGGCCTATCAGCCCCAGCATTTT | CASSRGAYQPQHF
TRBJ2-1 | - | TRBV12-5 | - | TGTGCTAGTGGTTTGGTAGTGCCCACAGACAATGAGCAGTTCTTC | CASGLVVPTDNEQFF
TRBJ1-5 | - | TRBV5-6 | few | TGTGCCAGCAGCATTAGGGGCGATCAGCCCCAGCATTTT | CASSIRGDQPQHF
TRBJ1-5 | - | TRBV10-3 | - | TGTGCCATCAGTGACTCAAGACAGGCTAATCAGCCCCAGCATTTT | CAISDSRQANQPQHF
TRBJ2-1 | TRBD1 | TRBV30 | - | TGTGCCTGGAGTGTAGGGGGCAGTTCCTACAATGAGCAGTTCTTC | CAWSVGGSSYNEQFF
TRBJ1-3 | - | TRBV4-3 | - | TGCGCCAGCAGCCAAGATGGCAGACACTCTGGAAACACCATATATTTT | CASSQDGRHSGNTIYF
TRBJ2-6 | TRBD2 | TRBV27 | - | TGTGCCAGCGCCGGCGCGGGGGAAAGCTCTGGGGCCAACGTCCTGACTTTC | CASAGAGESSGANVLTF
TRBJ1-2 | TRBD1 | TRBV9 | - | TGTGCCAGCAGCGGAGGGACAGGGGGCTCTGCGGGGACGAAATCCTTCTATGGCTACACCTTC | CASSGGTGGSAGTKSFYGYTF
TRBJ1-1 | TRBD1 | TRBV6-1 | - | TGTGCCAGCAAATGGGACAGGGAGGGAACTGAAGCTTTCTTT | CASKWDREGTEAFF
TRBJ2-5 | - | TRBV11-3 | - | TGTGCCAGCAGCCCGGGGTGGGAGACCCAGTACTTC | CASSPGWETQYF
TRBJ2-5 | - | TRBV2 | - | TGTGCCAGCCAACAGGGCTCGGGAGAGACCCAGTACTTC | CASQQGSGETQYF
TRBJ2-7 | TRBD1 | TRBV7-2 | - | TGTGCCAGCAGTTCCGGGACAGGCCCCTACGAGCAGTACTTC | CASSSGTGPYEQYF
TRBJ1-5 | - | TRBV5-4 | - | TGTGCCAGCAACCTTGCGGGTAGCAATCAGCCCCAGCATTTT | CASNLAGSNQPQHF
TRBJ2-3 | - | TRBV7-9 | once | TGTGCCAGCAGCCCGCCGTGGAGCGGTATTAGCACAGATACGCAGTATTTT | CASSPPWSGISTDTQYF
TRBJ1-6 | TRBD1 | TRBV5-6 | few | TGTGCCAGCAGCTTGGCGGGACAGGTTAAGAATTCACCCCTCCACTTT | CASSLAGQVKNSPLHF
TRBJ1-2 | TRBD1 | TRBV25-1 | - | TGTGCCAGCAGTGAATGGGACAGGGTGAATGGCTACACCTTC | CASSEWDRVNGYTF
TRBJ1-6 | - | TRBV5-4 | - | TGTGCCAGCAGCTTGGCCCAGGGGCCCCGTAATTCACCCCTCCACTTT | CASSLAQGPRNSPLHF
TRBJ2-5 | - | TRBV5-1 | - | TGCGCCAGCAGCTTGGGGGGCTTAGGGGAGACCCAGTACTTC | CASSLGGLGETQYF
TRBJ1-1 | - | TRBV11-3 | - | TGTGCCAGCAGCTACAGGGAGGGGGTGAACACTGAAGCTTTCTTT | CASSYREGVNTEAFF
TRBJ1-4 | - | TRBV4-3 | - | TGCGCCAGCAGCCCCGGGGGGAATGGGATGTTAGGTGAAAAACTGTTTTTT | CASSPGGNGMLGEKLFF
TRBJ1-1 | - | TRBV7-8 | - | TGTGCCAGCAGTGCGGGGGGGCATAAGTACACTGAAGCTTTCTTT | CASSAGGHKYTEAFF
TRBJ2-3 | - | TRBV7-3 | once | TGTGCCAGCAGCTTAAAGTCTAGCTTCACAGATACGCAGTATTTT | CASSLKSSFTDTQYF
TRBJ2-5 | - | TRBV4-3 | - | TGCGCCAGCAGCCAAGCTAGCCAAGAGACCCAGTACTTC | CASSQASQETQYF
TRBJ1-1 | - | TRBV14 | once | TGTGCCAGCAGCCAAGTGGGGGGGGGCACTGAAGCTTTCTTT | CASSQVGGGTEAFF
TRBJ1-6 | - | TRBV7-8 | - | TGTGCCAGCCGCGCCCTCGGGGGGAGTAATTCACCCCTCCACTTT | CASRALGGSNSPLHF
TRBJ2-1 | - | TRBV4-1 | - | TGCGCCAGCAGCCAGTCGGGTCTGAATGAGCAGTTCTTC | CASSQSGLNEQFF
TRBJ2-5 | - | TRBV7-2 | - | TGTGCCAGCAGCCTGGGTCAAGGGGCCCAAGAGACCCAGTACTTC | CASSLGQGAQETQYF
TRBJ1-1 | - | TRBV4-2 | - | TGTGCCAGCAGCCAGGATAGACAGACTGAAGCTTTCTTT | CASSQDRQTEAFF
TRBJ1-2 | TRBD1 | TRBV18 | - | TGTGCCAGCTCACCCGGGACAGGGGTGGCCTACACCTTC | CASSPGTGVAYTF
TRBJ1-6 | TRBD1 | TRBV7-9 | - | TGTGCCAGCAGCCGGACAGGGGGGCCCCTCTATAATTCACCCCTCCACTTT | CASSRTGGPLYNSPLHF
TRBJ1-3 | - | TRBV19 | - | TGTGCCAGTACGGCAGGCCCGAGCTCTGGAAACACCATATATTTT | CASTAGPSSGNTIYF
TRBJ2-5 | TRBD1 | TRBV7-8 | once | TGTGCCAGCAGCTGGGGACAGGGTCGAGAGACCCAGTACTTC | CASSWGQGRETQYF
TRBJ2-7 | - | TRBV5-6 | - | TGTGCCAGCAGCTTGCAGGGGTTAACTACCTACGAGCAGTACTTC | CASSLQGLTTYEQYF
TRBJ2-6 | - | TRBV9 | - | TGTGCCAGCAGCCACATCTCTGGGGCCAACGTCCTGACTTTC | CASSHISGANVLTF
TRBJ2-4 | TRBD2 | TRBV10-2 | - | TGCGCCAGCAGTGAGTCCGGCGGGGGGACCAAAAACATTCAGTACTTC | CASSESGGGTKNIQYF
TRBJ1-2 | - | TRBV4-3 | - | TGCGCCAGCAGCCAAGCGGTTTTGGGGAGGCGGACGGGCTACACCTTC | CASSQAVLGRRTGYTF
TRBJ2-3 | TRBD2 | TRBV2 | once | TGTGCCAGCAGTGAAAGGTCGGGGGGTAGCACAGATACGCAGTATTTT | CASSERSGGSTDTQYF
TRBJ2-3 | - | TRBV5-1 | - | TGCGCCAGCAGCTTAGAGGGGGATCTCACAGATACGCAGTATTTT | CASSLEGDLTDTQYF
TRBJ1-4 | TRBD1 | TRBV6-6 | - | TGTGCCAGCCTGACAGGGTCTGAAGAAAAACTGTTTTTT | CASLTGSEEKLFF
TRBJ2-1 | - | TRBV4-1 | - | TGCGCCAGCAGCCAAGACCCAAACGGAGGGCTAGTCTCCTACAATGAGCAGTTCTTC | CASSQDPNGGLVSYNEQFF
TRBJ1-4 | - | TRBV30 | - | TGTGCCTGGAGTGTAAGCCAGGGTGGGGAAAAACTGTTTTTT | CAWSVSQGGEKLFF
TRBJ1-2 | TRBD1 | TRBV9 | - | TGTGCCAGCAGCGTAGTCGTGGACAGGGGGGGCTACACCTTC | CASSVVVDRGGYTF
TRBJ2-1 | - | TRBV10-1 | - | TGCGCCAGCAGTGACTCGGACAGACTTTTAAATGAGCAGTTCTTC | CASSDSDRLLNEQFF
TRBJ2-7 | - | TRBV4-2 | few | TGTGCCAGCAGCCAAGAAATGGAGGGCCGCGGCGAGCAGTACTTC | CASSQEMEGRGEQYF
TRBJ2-3 | TRBD2 | TRBV2 | - | TGTGCCAGCAGTGAACCCCGGGGAAGCGGGGGGGTAGATACGCAGTATTTT | CASSEPRGSGGVDTQYF
TRBJ1-6 | - | TRBV9 | - | TGTGCCAGCAGCGTACGACAGTATAATTCACCCCTCCACTTT | CASSVRQYNSPLHF
TRBJ2-1 | - | TRBV30 | - | TGTGCCTGGAGTGTACGGGGGGCGGGGGACAATGAGCAGTTCTTC | CAWSVRGAGDNEQFF
TRBJ1-6 | TRBD1 | TRBV7-2 | - | TGTGCCAGCAGCTTACTACAGGGGAGGAATTCACCCCTCCACTTT | CASSLLQGRNSPLHF
TRBJ2-7 | - | TRBV7-6 | once | TGTGCCAGCAGCTTAGGTTCAGCGGTGAGCTCCTACGAGCAGTACTTC | CASSLGSAVSSYEQYF
TRBJ1-3 | - | TRBV30 | - | TGTGCCTGGAGTGTACTACCCTCTGGAAACACCATATATTTT | CAWSVLPSGNTIYF